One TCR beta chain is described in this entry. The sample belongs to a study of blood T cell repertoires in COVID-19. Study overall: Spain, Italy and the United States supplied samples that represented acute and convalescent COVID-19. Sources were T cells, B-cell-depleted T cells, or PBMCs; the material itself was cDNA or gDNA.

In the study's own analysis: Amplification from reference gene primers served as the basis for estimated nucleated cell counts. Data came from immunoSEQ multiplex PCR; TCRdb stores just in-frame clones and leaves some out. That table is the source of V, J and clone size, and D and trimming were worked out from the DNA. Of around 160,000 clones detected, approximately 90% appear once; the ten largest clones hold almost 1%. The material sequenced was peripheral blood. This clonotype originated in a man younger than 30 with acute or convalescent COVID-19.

The CDR3 DNA is TGTGCCAGCAGTTCCTACGAGTTCTATGAGCAGTTCTTC. Its protein product is CASSSYEFYEQFF. The chain combines TRBV12-3 or TRBV12-4 with TRBJ2-1; D remains ambiguous. V was shortened by 4 bases and J by 8 bases, with 12 bases between the two germline ends. This CDR3 has 13 residues.